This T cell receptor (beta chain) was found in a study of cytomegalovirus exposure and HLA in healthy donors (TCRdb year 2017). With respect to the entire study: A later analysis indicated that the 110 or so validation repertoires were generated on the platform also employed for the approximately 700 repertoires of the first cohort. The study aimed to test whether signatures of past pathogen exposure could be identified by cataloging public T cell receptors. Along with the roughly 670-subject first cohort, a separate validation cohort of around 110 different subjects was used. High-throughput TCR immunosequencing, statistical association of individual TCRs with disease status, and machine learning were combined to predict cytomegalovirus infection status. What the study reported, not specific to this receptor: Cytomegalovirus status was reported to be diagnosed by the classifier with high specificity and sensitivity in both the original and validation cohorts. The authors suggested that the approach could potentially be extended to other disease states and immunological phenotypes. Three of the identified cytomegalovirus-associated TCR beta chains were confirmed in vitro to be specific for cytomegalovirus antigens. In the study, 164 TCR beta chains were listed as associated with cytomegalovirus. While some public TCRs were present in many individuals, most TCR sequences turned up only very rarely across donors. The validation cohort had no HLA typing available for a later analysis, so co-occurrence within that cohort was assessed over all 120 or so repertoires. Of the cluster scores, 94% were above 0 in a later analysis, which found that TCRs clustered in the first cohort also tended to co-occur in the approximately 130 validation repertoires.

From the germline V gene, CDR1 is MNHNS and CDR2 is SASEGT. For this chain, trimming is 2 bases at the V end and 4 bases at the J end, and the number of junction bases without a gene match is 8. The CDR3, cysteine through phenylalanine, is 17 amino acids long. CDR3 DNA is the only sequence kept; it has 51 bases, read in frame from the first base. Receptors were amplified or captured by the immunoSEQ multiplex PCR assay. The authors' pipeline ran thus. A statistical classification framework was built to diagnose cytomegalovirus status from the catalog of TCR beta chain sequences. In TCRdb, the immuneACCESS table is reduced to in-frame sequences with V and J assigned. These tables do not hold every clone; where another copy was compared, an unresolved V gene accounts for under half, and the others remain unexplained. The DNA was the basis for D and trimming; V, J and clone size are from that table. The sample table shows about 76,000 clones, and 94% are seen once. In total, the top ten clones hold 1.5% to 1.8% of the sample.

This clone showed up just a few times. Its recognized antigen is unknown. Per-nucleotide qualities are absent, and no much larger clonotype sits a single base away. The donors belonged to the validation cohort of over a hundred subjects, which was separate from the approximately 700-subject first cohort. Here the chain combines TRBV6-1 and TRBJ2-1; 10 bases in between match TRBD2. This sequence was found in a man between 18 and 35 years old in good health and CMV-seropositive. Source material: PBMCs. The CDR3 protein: CASSEWASGSGYNEQFF. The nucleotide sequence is TGTGCCAGCAGTGAATGGGCTAGCGGGAGTGGGTACAATGAGCAGTTCTTC.